This TCR beta chain was captured by sequencing in a study of T cells after yellow fever vaccination (dated by TCRdb to between 2017 and 2020). Concerning the study at large: The SMART-Seq v4 Ultra Low Input RNA kit was used to prepare libraries from fractions with low cell numbers. To track T-cell clones before and after primary and booster YFV17D yellow fever vaccination, bulk TCR alpha and beta repertoires were sequenced longitudinally. The cohort comprised two healthy male donors, one aged 18 to 29 and one aged 30 to 40 years. Bulk PBMC replicates and cell subsets were isolated from blood drawn at multiple timepoints before and after both primary and secondary immunization. The investigation overall reported the following: Most clones expanded after primary vaccination (roughly 96% of CD4 and 88% of CD8) were re-detected after the booster, suggesting that broad memory maintenance occurred. Compared with the primary T-cell response, the secondary T-cell response was faster but weaker, reaching its peak on day 5 rather than on day 15. A small share of clonotypes occurred in both CD4 and CD8 compartments, likely arising from convergent recombination. Computational filtering was required because FACS-sorted repertoires could contain abundant contaminating clonotypes from the bulk population. The study included only a couple of donors, which limits how far the findings can be generalized.

This clonotype was counted a few times. The antigen this receptor binds is unknown. Per-base qualities were not stored, and no clone one base away is much larger. In light of the paper, this sample's treatment or condition label describes: live attenuated yellow fever vaccine strain. At every blood-draw timepoint, two biological replicates of bulk PBMCs were collected. A standard Ficoll-Paque protocol was used to isolate PBMCs from peripheral blood. RNA was extracted with TriZol from bulk PBMCs, CD4 and CD8 fractions, and dextramer-positive and dextramer-negative fractions. TCR cDNA was synthesized by 5'RACE template switching, through which a universal primer site and unique molecular identifiers were introduced. Priming of cDNA synthesis was performed from both the TCR alpha and TCR beta constant segments. Library amplification involved two PCR steps, and the second step added sample barcodes and sequencing adapters. Libraries were sequenced on Illumina HiSeq 2500 (2x100 bp) or NovaSeq (2x150 bp). Concerning the study's data processing: MIGEC was used to demultiplex reads and collapse the reads into UMI consensus sequences, and MiXCR was used for V(D)J alignment. Using edgeR on replicate PBMC samples, clonotypes were called vaccine-responding if FDR was below 0.01 and the log2 fold change was above 5 up to day 15. Each bulk clonotype was labeled CD4 or CD8 based on which sequenced repertoire, CD4 or CD8, contained the clonotype at higher abundance. Using fastp at Q25 and MiXCR, TCRdb reprocessed the public reads and kept productive beta chains. Here each entry gathers all rows of one CDR3 protein and keeps the most common genes and DNA. In this record, the V and J calls reflect TCRdb's handling and not the investigators' own analysis. This sample lists 450,000 to 550,000 distinct CDR3 sequences; roughly 22% were detected once. The top ten constitute about a sixth of the sample.

The source was PBMCs, collected roughly 20 days after the first yellow fever vaccination. This TCR was recovered from a man aged 18 to 29 who received the YFV17D yellow fever vaccine.

The CDR3 region: CASSQVGQGNYGYTF. The base sequence is TGTGCCAGCAGCCAAGTGGGACAGGGGAACTATGGCTACACCTTC. The sequence joins TRBV4-2 to TRBJ1-2; 10 bases in the middle match TRBD1. The germline V and J ends show losses of 1 base and 2 bases respectively, and no gene match explains 1 base of the junction. Taken from cysteine to phenylalanine, the CDR3 has 15 residues. Solely the CDR3 DNA is kept, with 45 bases framed from the first base. The germline V gene encodes CDR1 LGHNA and CDR2 YNFKEQ.